Described below is a single T cell receptor beta chain sequence and its context. Its specificity is not known. These data come from a study of T cell clusters in autoimmune cytopenias. Across the whole study: A median of approximately 50,000 TRB reads per sample yielded a median around 2,000 distinct clonotypes.

Each sample's input was 250 to 300 ng genomic DNA, roughly 40,000 genome equivalents. CDR3 length equals 15 residues. CDR1 is SGHRS, CDR2 YFSETQ, per germline. TRB was amplified by touch-down multiplex PCR, primer pools A and B combined. TCRdb re-called the multiplex PCR reads, yielding one record per CDR3 amino acid sequence without DNA. This sample contains around 2,700 distinct CDR3 sequences. Regarding the study as a whole: Compared with active autoimmune hepatitis patients, healthy donors showed 2.5 to 3-fold more exclusive TRB clusters.

These data also featured in a second study, about T cell repertoires in aging, cancer and after chemotherapy. In that study: The whole study produced a dataset of roughly 8.8 million TCR reads. Across the chemotherapy interval, each cancer cohort showed higher median generation probability, suggesting thymic rebound.

The rearrangement joins TRBV5-1 to TRBJ2-7; TCRdb gives TRBD1 as the D gene, but with no DNA this cannot be confirmed. The TCR was taken from a human donor in good health. The sequenced material came from peripheral blood. CDR3 protein: CASSLWTGGDYEQYF.